One and the same sample provided the 28 T cell receptor beta chains below, sequenced in a study of T cells in women clearing cervical HPV infection. Assay: immunoSEQ multiplex PCR; the TCRdb copy retains only in-frame clones and omits some. Recorded for this sample: 40,000 to 60,000 clones. The sample comprised blood buffy coat. The receptor set was obtained from a woman aged 18 to 75 with a cervical HPV16 infection that either progressed to CIN3+ or cleared (not recorded which).

About this clone itself: The read comes to an end 3 residues before the CDR3 does, leaving the germline J gene to fill in the end. The chain recombines TRBV30 with TRBJ1-2, with TRBD1 matching 8 bases. The junction had 8 bases not matched to a gene; V was cut back by 5 bases and J by 6 bases. The CDR3 has 13 residues. Per the germline V gene, CDR1 is GTSNPN and CDR2 is SVGIG (reference sequence). CDR3 DNA (partial): TGTGCCTGGGGTTCAGGGGGCCACGATGGC. It is translated as CAWGSGGHDG. The whole CDR3 reads CAWGSGGHDGYTF.

About this clone: The read falls 3 residues short of the CDR3 end, and the missing part is taken from the germline J gene. This chain links TRBV5-1 with TRBJ1-2; tentatively, D is TRBD1 (5 bases). Germline V gene data show CDR1 as SGHRS and CDR2 as YFSETQ. The CDR3 covers 13 residues. CDR3 amino acids: CASSLSGLEGYTF. The covered CDR3 bases are TGCGCCAGCAGCTTGTCAGGGTTGGAGGGC.

This chain's CDR3 is CASSLGGGYDYTF. The DNA read from the CDR3 is TGTGCCAGCAGCTTAGGAGGGGGCTACGAC. V usage is TRBV7-8 and J usage is TRBJ1-2, with 7 bases lining up with TRBD1. The read finishes 3 residues shy of the CDR3 end, and the germline J gene is used to complete it. CDR3 length: 13 amino acids. Germline V gene sequence: CDR1 SGHVS, CDR2 FQNEAQ. The variable domain in full, with the rest retrieved from reference TRBV7-8 and TRBJ1-2, is GAGVSQSPRYKVAKRGQDVALRCDPISGHVSLFWYQQALGQGPEFLTYFQNEAQLDKSGLPSDRFFAERPEGSVSTLKIQRTQQEDSAVYLCASSLGGGYDYTFGSGTRLTVV.

As for this clone: The DNA ends 3 residues before the CDR3 does, and the rest of the CDR3 is filled in from the germline J gene. The chain joins TRBV7-9 to TRBJ2-1; tentative D call: TRBD1 (6 bases). The ends were cut back, 5 bases at V and 6 bases at J, with 17 bases in the middle. This CDR3 contains 15 residues. Looked up from germline, CDR1 is SEHNR and CDR2 is FQNEAQ (reference sequence). CDR3 protein: CASSVRTVLGNEQFF. The CDR3 bases that were read are TGTGCCAGCAGCGTTAGGACAGTTTTGGGCAATGAG.

Of note for this clone: The read terminates 3 residues before the CDR3 end, so the remaining end is supplied by the germline J gene. This sequence joins TRBV5-6 and TRBJ2-7, with TRBD1 matching 8 bases. The CDR3 extends over 15 amino acids. Germline assignment: CDR1 SGHDT and CDR2 YYEEEE. Trimming took 0 bases from V and 2 from J; bases not matched to a gene: 4. This CDR3 reads CASSLVQGAAYEQYF. Partial CDR3 DNA: TGTGCCAGCAGCTTGGTTCAGGGGGCGGCCTACGAG.

With regard to this clone: The CDR3 is cut off 3 residues early in the read; its end comes from the germline J gene. The rearrangement joins TRBV30 to TRBJ1-3, with 10 bases aligning to TRBD1. The germline V gene encodes CDR1 GTSNPN and CDR2 SVGIG (reference sequence). The length of the CDR3 is 12 residues. Losses at the gene ends were 6 bases for V and 6 bases for J; bases not matched to a gene: 2. Partial CDR3 DNA: TGTGCCTGCGGACAGGGGGAAAACACC. Protein sequence: CACGQGENT. The whole CDR3 is CACGQGENTIYF.

On this clone itself: The DNA ends 3 residues before the CDR3 does, and the rest of the CDR3 is filled in from the germline J gene. The J gene is TRBJ2-6, the V gene TRBV5-1; TRBD1 matches 7 bases. CDR3 length: 15 amino acids. Germline-derived CDR1 and CDR2 are SGHRS and YFSETQ. The V and J ends lost 4 bases and 2 bases, in that order; junction bases with no gene match: 3. Partial CDR3 DNA: TGCGCCAGCAGCCTGACAGGGCCTGGGGCCAACGTC. Its translation is CASSLTGPGANV. The whole CDR3 protein is CASSLTGPGANVLTF.

Regarding this clone: The read ends 3 residues before the CDR3 terminus; that terminus is restored from the germline J gene. This rearrangement joins TRBV10-1 to TRBJ2-1; 8 bases align to TRBD1. The CDR3 consists of 16 residues. Germline-derived CDR1 and CDR2 are WNHNN and SYGVQD (reference sequence). Trimming cost V 2 bases and J 2 bases; bases outside gene matches: 5. The CDR3 sequence: CASSEEETGAYNEQFF. The DNA read from the CDR3 is TGCGCCAGCAGTGAGGAAGAGACAGGGGCCTACAATGAG.

Concerning this clone: Read coverage stops 3 residues before the CDR3 terminus; the germline J gene supplies the remainder. The chain combines TRBV7-6 with TRBJ2-5, with TRBD2 as a possible D gene (5 bases). V lost 4 bases and J 4 bases, leaving 16 bases between the germline ends. The germline V gene encodes CDR1 SGHVS and CDR2 FNYEAQ. The CDR3 totals 15 residues. The sequenced CDR3 bases are TGTGCCAGCAGCTATTCCTCATTGCGGGTAGAGACC. This translates into CASSYSSLRVET. The whole CDR3 protein reads CASSYSSLRVETQYF. The whole variable domain, filled in from reference TRBV7-6 and TRBJ2-5, reads GAGVSQSPRYKVTKRGQDVALRCDPISGHVSLYWYRQALGQGPEFLTYFNYEAQQDKSGLPNDRFSAERPEGSISTLTIQRTEQRDSAMYRCASSYSSLRVETQYFGPGTRLLVL.

A note on this clone: The CDR3 extends 3 residues past the end of the read, so its final part is completed from the germline J gene. The chain combines TRBV7-3 with TRBJ2-5, with 7 positions matching TRBD1. This CDR3 comprises 15 residues. Germline CDR1 SGHTA, CDR2 FQGTGA. V gave up 0 bases and J gave up 2 bases; unmatched junction bases: 3. The part of the CDR3 DNA that was read is TGTGCCAGCAGCTTAACCCGGGGACAGCAAGAGACC. This translates into CASSLTRGQQET. The whole CDR3 protein reads CASSLTRGQQETQYF.

A note on this clone: The read terminates 3 residues before the CDR3 end, so the remaining end is supplied by the germline J gene. The rearrangement uses TRBV5-1 and TRBJ2-7, with a possible D match to TRBD1 (5 bases). Germline V gene sequence: CDR1 SGHRS, CDR2 YFSETQ. Trimming removed 4 bases from V and 3 bases from J, with 11 bases in between. This CDR3 contains 13 residues. The DNA read from the CDR3 is TGCGCCAGCAGCCCCCTAGACAGCTACGAG. Translation gives CASSPLDSYE. The complete CDR3 protein is CASSPLDSYEQYF.

About this clone itself: The CDR3 end lies 3 residues beyond the end of the read and is filled in from the germline J gene. The chain couples TRBV19 to TRBJ2-3; 8 bases line up with TRBD2. Germline loops: CDR1 LNHDA, CDR2 SQIVND (reference sequence). CDR3 length: 14 residues. The DNA read from the CDR3 is TGTGCCAGTAGTATCGGGGGGGGTTATCAGCCG. Translated, it gives CASSIGGGYQP. The whole CDR3 protein reads CASSIGGGYQPQYF.

CDR3 DNA, as far as it was read: TGTGCCAGCAGTGAAGGCCCCAGGGTTTTGTATGAG. It specifies CASSEGPRVLYE. The entire CDR3 reads CASSEGPRVLYEQFF. The chain couples TRBV6-1 to TRBJ2-1, with D perhaps matching TRBD1 (5 bases). With the read ending 3 residues before the CDR3 end, the germline J gene is used to fill in that end. There are 15 residues in the CDR3. The germline CDR1 and CDR2 sequences are MNHNS and SASEGT. The V gene lost 1 base and the J gene lost 8 bases, with 15 bases spanning the gap.

Turning to this clone: The read is 3 residues too short to cover the CDR3 end, so that end is filled in from the germline J gene. This chain joins TRBV2 and TRBJ1-2, with 7 bases identical to TRBD1. V gave up 8 bases and J gave up 4 bases; unmatched junction bases: 13. CDR1 and CDR2 (germline): SNHLY, FYNNEI. The CDR3 extends over 15 amino acids. CDR3 bases read: TGTGCCAGCCACTACCTCCGGGACAGCAGCTATGGC. Translating it yields CASHYLRDSSYG. The full CDR3 reads CASHYLRDSSYGYTF. Full variable domain (outside the CDR3, taken from reference TRBV2 and TRBJ1-2): EPEVTQTPSHQVTQMGQEVILRCVPISNHLYFYWYRQILGQKVEFLVSFYNNEISEKSEIFDDQFSVERPDGSNFTLKIRSTKLEDSAMYFCASHYLRDSSYGYTFGSGTRLTVV.

Remarks on this clone: Read coverage stops 3 residues before the CDR3 terminus; the germline J gene supplies the remainder. The chain is built from TRBV7-9 and TRBJ1-5; no clear D gene. The germline V gene encodes CDR1 SEHNR and CDR2 FQNEAQ (reference sequence). This CDR3 contains 13 residues. The V gene lost 1 base and the J gene lost 5 bases, with 6 bases spanning the gap. The DNA read from the CDR3 is TGTGCCAGCAGCTTAGTAGCCTATCAGCCC. Translating it yields CASSLVAYQP. The whole CDR3 reads CASSLVAYQPQHF.

A remark on this clone: The CDR3 extends 3 residues past the end of the read, so its final part is completed from the germline J gene. The gene calls are TRBV4-1 and TRBJ2-2, with 7 bases lining up with TRBD1. The CDR3 extends over 16 amino acids. Germline trimming cut 7 bases from V and 0 bases from J; bases unmatched to any gene: 8. Germline V gene sequence: CDR1 MGHRA, CDR2 YSYEKL. The CDR3 spells CASKGQRVPNTGELFF. The CDR3 DNA, read in part, is TGCGCCAGCAAGGGACAGAGAGTGCCGAACACCGGGGAG.

Of note for this clone: Sequencing ends 3 residues short of the CDR3 end; the germline J gene provides the rest. The chain combines TRBV7-3 with TRBJ2-2, with 8 bases lining up with TRBD2. Germline CDR1 reads SGHTA; CDR2 reads FQGTGA. V lost 5 bases, J lost 6 bases, and 14 bases stayed unmatched. This CDR3 is 17 amino acids long. CDR3 DNA (partial): TGTGCCAGCAGCCCTCGGGGGGCCGGGGGGGCGTCCGGGGAG. It is translated as CASSPRGAGGASGE. The whole CDR3 reads CASSPRGAGGASGELFF.

On this clone: Coverage ceases 3 residues before the CDR3 finishes, and the germline J gene fills in the end. V and J are TRBV19 and TRBJ2-1, with D possibly being TRBD1 (6 bases). V dropped 1 base and J dropped 0 bases, with 19 bases sitting between them. The CDR3 extends over 19 amino acids. Germline assignment: CDR1 LNHDA and CDR2 SQIVND (reference sequence). The DNA read from the CDR3 is TGTGCCAGTAGTATAGGGCAGGGGAACCCCTTAAGCTCCTACAATGAG. Translating it yields CASSIGQGNPLSSYNE. In full, the CDR3 is CASSIGQGNPLSSYNEQFF.

In regard to this clone: The sequenced fragment ends 3 residues before the CDR3 boundary, so the rest is inferred from the germline J gene. V and J are TRBV7-8 and TRBJ2-1; 13 bases fit TRBD2. This CDR3 is 18 amino acids long. V shed 3 bases and J 0 bases; nucleotides not matched to a gene: 5. In germline, CDR1 is SGHVS, CDR2 FQNEAQ. Incomplete CDR3 DNA: TGTGCCAGCAGCTTTTGGACTAGCGGGGGCCTCTCCTACAATGAG. This encodes CASSFWTSGGLSYNE. The entire CDR3 is CASSFWTSGGLSYNEQFF.

Notes on this clone: The read ends 3 residues shy of where the CDR3 ends; the end is completed using the germline J gene. This chain connects TRBV5-1 to TRBJ2-3, with TRBD2 matching over 12 bases. CDR1 and CDR2 (germline): SGHRS, YFSETQ. Losses at the gene ends were 0 bases for V and 5 bases for J; bases not matched to a gene: 7. The CDR3 runs to 17 residues. This CDR3 is CASSLGASGGAGDTQYF. The covered CDR3 bases are TGCGCCAGCAGCTTGGGCGCTAGCGGGGGGGCCGGAGATACG. Together with reference TRBV5-1 and TRBJ2-3, the CDR3 gives the full variable domain: KAGVTQTPRYLIKTRGQQVTLSCSPISGHRSVSWYQQTPGQGLQFLFEYFSETQRNKGNFPGRFSGRQFSNSRSEMNVSTLELGDSALYLCASSLGASGGAGDTQYFGPGTRLTVL.

Concerning this clone itself: The CDR3 end lies 3 residues beyond the end of the read and is filled in from the germline J gene. The gene calls are TRBV5-1 and TRBJ1-2, with 10 bases lining up with TRBD1. There are 16 residues in the CDR3. Germline V gene lookup returns CDR1 SGHRS and CDR2 YFSETQ. V lost 2 bases, J lost 1 base, and 5 bases stayed unmatched. CDR3 region: CASSLGGQGYNYGYTF. CDR3 DNA, as far as it was read: TGCGCCAGCAGCTTAGGGGGACAGGGGTATAACTATGGC.

Details on this clone: The read ends 3 residues shy of where the CDR3 ends; the end is completed using the germline J gene. This chain links TRBV7-3 with TRBJ2-1; 8 bases match TRBD2. After removal of 5 bases from V and 6 bases from J, the junction contained 9 bases not matched to a gene. CDR1 is SGHTA, CDR2 FQGTGA, per germline. This CDR3 contains 15 residues. CDR3 protein: CASSLRGGALNEQFF. The covered CDR3 bases are TGTGCCAGCAGCCTACGGGGGGGGGCCCTCAATGAG.

About this clone itself: The observed sequence ends 3 residues before the CDR3 terminus, with the missing tail filled in from the germline J gene. The chain carries TRBV12-3 or TRBV12-4 and TRBJ2-1; D perhaps matches TRBD1 (6 bases). V lost 3 bases and J lost 9, with 15 bases in between. This CDR3 comprises 14 residues. CDR3 residues: CASSLTRGRGEQFF. The CDR3 DNA, read in part, is TGTGCCAGCAGTTTGACCAGGGGTCGGGGTGAG.

With respect to this clone: The read terminates 3 residues ahead of where the CDR3 ends, so the germline J gene completes it. This rearrangement joins TRBV5-6 to TRBJ2-7, with a possible D match to TRBD2 (5 bases). V was trimmed by 3 bases and J by 4 bases, leaving 11 bases between them. The CDR3 has 13 amino acids. The germline V gene encodes CDR1 SGHDT and CDR2 YYEEEE. The CDR3 DNA, read in part, is TGTGCCAGCAGCTCGCTCCCGGGGTACGAG. Protein: CASSSLPGYE. In full, the CDR3 reads CASSSLPGYEQYF. The variable domain in full, completed from reference TRBV5-6 and TRBJ2-7, reads DAGVTQSPTHLIKTRGQQVTLRCSPKSGHDTVSWYQQALGQGPQFIFQYYEEEERQRGNFPDRFSGHQFPNYSSELNVNALLLGDSALYLCASSSLPGYEQYFGPGTRLTVT.

Points on this clone: The read stops 3 residues short of the end of the CDR3; the missing end is completed from the germline J gene. The gene calls are TRBV2 and TRBJ1-5, with TRBD1 as a possible D gene (6 bases). This CDR3 comprises 16 residues. Trimming pared 2 bases from V and 4 bases from J, leaving 15 bases between. Per germline, CDR1 SNHLY and CDR2 FYNNEI. Incomplete CDR3 DNA: TGTGCCAGCAGTGAAAGGGCCAGGGGAGGGAATCAGCCC. It yields the protein CASSERARGGNQP. Given in full, the CDR3 is CASSERARGGNQPQHF.

As to this clone: The read ends 3 residues early relative to the CDR3; the germline J gene fills the gap. V gene TRBV19 combines with J gene TRBJ2-6; TRBD1 matches at 8 bases. Germline V lookup: CDR1 LNHDA, CDR2 SQIVND (reference sequence). The CDR3 totals 17 residues. The ends lost 3 bases at V and 0 bases at J; junction bases unmatched: 4. The CDR3 bases that were read are TGTGCCAGTAGTATCGTCAGGGGGCTCTCTGGGGCCAACGTC. Its translation is CASSIVRGLSGANV. The CDR3 in its entirety is CASSIVRGLSGANVLTF. Full variable domain (outside the CDR3, taken from reference TRBV19 and TRBJ2-6): DGGITQSPKYLFRKEGQNVTLSCEQNLNHDAMYWYRQDPGQGLRLIYYSQIVNDFQKGDIAEGYSVSREKKESFPLTVTSAQKNPTAFYLCASSIVRGLSGANVLTFGAGSRLTVL.

In the case of this clone: Sequencing ends 3 residues short of the CDR3 end; the germline J gene provides the rest. The chain combines TRBV7-3 with TRBJ2-2, with TRBD1 matching over 9 bases. Germline CDR1 is SGHTA and CDR2 is FQGTGA. The CDR3 covers 13 residues. V shed 5 bases, J shed 6 bases, and the junction held 1 base outside the gene matches. The chain's CDR3 is CASSTGGPGELFF. The CDR3 bases that were read are TGTGCCAGCAGCACAGGGGGCCCCGGGGAG.

Comment on this clone: The CDR3 end lies 3 residues beyond the end of the read and is filled in from the germline J gene. The chain couples TRBV6-1 to TRBJ1-1; TRBD1 is a possible D gene (6 bases). The V end lost 2 bases, the J end lost 1 base, and 14 bases lay between the germline ends. The germline V gene encodes CDR1 MNHNS and CDR2 SASEGT. The CDR3 totals 16 residues. Incomplete CDR3 DNA: TGTGCCAGCAGTGAACCGGGACACCGCCAGAACACTGAA. Its protein is CASSEPGHRQNTE. Given in full, the CDR3 is CASSEPGHRQNTEAFF.